The text below deals with one T cell receptor beta chain. At least ten counts were recorded for this clone. No antigen is known for it. The read ends 3 residues early relative to the CDR3; the germline J gene fills the gap. Most of the CVID patients and most of the healthy controls were of Caucasian heritage. From each donor, roughly 5 to 8.5 ml of heparinized peripheral whole blood was collected. TCRbeta CDR3 repertoires were sequenced from genomic DNA of adults with common variable immune deficiency (CVID) and healthy adult controls. The control group was made up of about 22 healthy adult volunteers (10 male and roughly twelve female) whose ages ranged from about 20 to 66 years, with a mean age of approximately 34. Diluted blood was density-centrifuged over Hypaque 1077 or Ficoll-Paque to isolate peripheral blood mononuclear cells. Genomic DNA was obtained from unsorted mononuclear cells using either Qiagen column purification or a centrifugation-based method.

This entry is derived from a study of T cell clonality in common variable immunodeficiency (dated by TCRdb to about 2015). What the work shows at the level of the full study, not this receptor alone: It was noted by the authors that sequencing of the repertoires of T cell subpopulations would be needed to clarify the cause of the increased clonality in CVID. CVID subjects shared fewer TCRbeta clones with each other than healthy controls did (p < 0.0001). Even though DNA input was equal, the average per sample came to 82,000 or so unique sequences for controls compared with around 32,000 for CVID samples. Fewer deletions and N-nucleotide insertions were reportedly observed in CVID TCRbeta sequences, and highly modified clones with 13 or more V deletions were reportedly absent from CVID TCRbeta sequences. Patient heterogeneity within the CVID cohort put limits on correlating repertoire features with clinical complications. Compared with healthy controls, CVID subjects showed increased TCRbeta clonality (t-test p = 0.018), a feature most characteristic of about a third of subjects.

For sequencing input, CVID and control samples contributed equivalent amounts of genomic DNA. For every sample, a 60 bp segment covering the rearranged TCRbeta CDR3 region was amplified and then sequenced. TCRbeta amplification used the immunoSEQ assay, a bias-corrected multiplex PCR with high-throughput sequencing. As for the authors' bioinformatics: Every unique nucleotide sequence was considered a clone and was annotated with V, D and J genes, copy number and frequency. Sequences were labeled productive if in frame, and non-productive if out of frame or containing stop codons. As previously described, clonality was computed from Shannon's entropy. The predicted amino acid sequences of productive clones were used to derive mean CDR3 Kyte-Doolittle hydropathy. Scaled V gene usage was hierarchically clustered using Manhattan distance and complete linkage with the R hclust function. Sharing of clones by CDR3 amino acid sequence was evaluated by resampling 12 repertoires per group over 100 rounds. The repertoires were searched for 70 published EBV-specific TCRbeta sequences and about 240 published CMV-specific TCRbeta sequences. After two CVID samples that produced fewer than 10,000 sequences were dropped from the analysis, some 40 CVID repertoires remained. The clones in this table, taken by TCRdb from immuneACCESS, are in-frame only. Not every clone is retained; where verified, under half of the shortfall comes from an unresolved V gene, and the cause of the rest is unknown. V, J and clone size reflect that table, while D and trimming were determined from the DNA. This sample is represented by some 43,000 clones, with no singletons among them. Of the sample, about 2.2% is held by the ten largest clones.

Including cysteine and phenylalanine, the CDR3 has 13 amino acids. The CDR3 was read in part: 30 bases, with the frame set at base 1. V loses 3 bases at its end and J loses 6 bases; junction bases beyond the gene matches: 5. CDR1 and CDR2 were assigned from the germline V gene (reference sequence) as GTSNPN and SVGIG. This TCR was recovered from a person aged 18 to 70 in good health. Sequenced sample: peripheral blood mononuclear cells. Recombination joined TRBV30 with TRBJ1-5; 7 bases in the junction line up with TRBD1. The covered CDR3 bases are TGTGCCTGGAGCGGAGGGGGCGGTCAGCCC. Its protein is CAWSGGGGQP. The whole CDR3 protein is CAWSGGGGQPQHF.